This TCR beta chain derives from a study of cytomegalovirus exposure and HLA in healthy donors. Findings of the study overall: In vitro testing confirmed a few CMV-associated chains as specific for CMV antigens. There were 164 TCR beta chains listed as cytomegalovirus-associated. Researchers had no immune exposure information except CMV serostatus available.

Researchers ran the PCR with 60 Vbeta and 13 Jbeta primers. The assay was immunoSEQ multiplex PCR, and TCRdb's table has in-frame clones only and misses some. The sample lists some 170,000 clones, around 80% seen once, with about 4.5% in the top ten. As regards this clone: Its matching antigen is unknown.

Trimming at V came to 8 bases and at J to 2 bases, leaving 8 bases not matched to a gene. The V gene's germline CDR1 is SNHLY and CDR2 FYNNEI. The CDR3 extends over 15 amino acids. The chain employs TRBV2 and TRBJ1-5; 8 bases map to TRBD1. Source material: PBMCs. This receptor was taken from a man aged 35-49 years in good health and CMV-seronegative. CDR3 nucleotide sequence: TGTGCCAGCGGGACAGGTAGGAGTGGCAATCAGCCCCAGCATTTT. Its protein is CASGTGRSGNQPQHF.